Included here is one T cell receptor (beta chain) sequence, with context. The repertoire was sequenced with immunoSEQ multiplex PCR; TCRdb's copy has only in-frame clones and lacks some. Of 55,000 to 75,000 clones listed, 80% to 95% are singletons. Unstimulated PBMCs were sorted into CD3+CD4+ and CD3+CD8+ populations. This entry is derived from a study of T cell clones after liver transplantation. Trimming shortened V by 8 bases and J by 6 bases, and 17 bases separated the two germline ends. CDR1 and CDR2 from the germline V gene are LNHDA and SQIVND (reference sequence). The CDR3 spans 13 residues. The J gene is TRBJ2-7, the V gene TRBV19; no definite D call. This sequence was found in a human patient who received a liver transplant. These T cells may partly come from the graft donor. The sample in question was CD4+ T cells from blood, obtained nearly 26 months after liver transplant. DNA for the CDR3: TGTGCCAGTTCCCGAAGTCAGGTGGTCGAGCAGTACTTC. It codes for CASSRSQVVEQYF.